This entry is about one T cell receptor beta chain. What it binds is unknown. The data belong to a study of cytomegalovirus exposure and HLA in healthy donors. Whole-study findings and limits: HLA alleles were associated with 15,000 to 20,000 TCR beta sequences in a later analysis at 0.05 false discovery rate. V segments that were indistinguishable, TRBV6-2 and TRBV6-3 among them, were omitted from analysis.

Researchers ran the PCR with 60 Vbeta and 13 Jbeta primers. Some clones are missing from TCRdb's copy, which holds only in-frame ones; the method was immunoSEQ multiplex PCR. The table lists approximately 170,000 clones, approximately 83% of them singletons. The germline gives CDR1 MNHEY, CDR2 SVGAGI. The CDR3 extends over 15 amino acids. J gave up 4 bases and V 8 bases, and 12 bases lay outside the gene matches. Sequenced input: PBMCs. This clonotype was obtained from a boy under 10 years old in good health and CMV-seronegative. The rearrangement links TRBV6-5 to TRBJ1-2; TRBD1 agrees at 8 bases. The CDR3 region is CASYTERTGPYGYTF. DNA for the CDR3: TGTGCCAGCTACACGGAGAGGACAGGGCCCTATGGCTACACCTTC.